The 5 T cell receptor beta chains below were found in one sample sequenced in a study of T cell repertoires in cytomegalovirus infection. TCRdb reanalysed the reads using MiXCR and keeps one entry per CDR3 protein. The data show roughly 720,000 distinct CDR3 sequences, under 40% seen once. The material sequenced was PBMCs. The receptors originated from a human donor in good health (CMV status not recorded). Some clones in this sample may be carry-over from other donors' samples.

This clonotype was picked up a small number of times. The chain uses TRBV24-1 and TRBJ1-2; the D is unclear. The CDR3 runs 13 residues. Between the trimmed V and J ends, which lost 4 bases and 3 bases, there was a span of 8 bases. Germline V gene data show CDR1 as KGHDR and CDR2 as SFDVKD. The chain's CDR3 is CATSESGYYGYTF. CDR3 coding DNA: TGTGCCACCAGTGAATCGGGATACTATGGCTACACCTTC.

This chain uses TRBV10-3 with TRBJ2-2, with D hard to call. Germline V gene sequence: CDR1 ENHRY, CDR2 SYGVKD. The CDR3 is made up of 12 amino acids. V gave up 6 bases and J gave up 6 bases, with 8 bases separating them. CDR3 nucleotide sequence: TGTGCCATCAGCCCTCGCTCCGGGGAGCTGTTTTTT. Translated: CAISPRSGELFF.

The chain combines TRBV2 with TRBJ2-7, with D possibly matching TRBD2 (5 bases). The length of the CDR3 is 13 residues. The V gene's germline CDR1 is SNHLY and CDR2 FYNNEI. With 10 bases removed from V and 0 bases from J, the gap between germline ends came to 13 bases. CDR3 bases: TGTGCCACCACGTCGGGGAGCTCCTACGAGCAGTACTTC. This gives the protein CATTSGSSYEQYF. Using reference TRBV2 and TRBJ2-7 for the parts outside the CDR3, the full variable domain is EPEVTQTPSHQVTQMGQEVILRCVPISNHLYFYWYRQILGQKVEFLVSFYNNEISEKSEIFDDQFSVERPDGSNFTLKIRSTKLEDSAMYFCATTSGSSYEQYFGPGTRLTVT.

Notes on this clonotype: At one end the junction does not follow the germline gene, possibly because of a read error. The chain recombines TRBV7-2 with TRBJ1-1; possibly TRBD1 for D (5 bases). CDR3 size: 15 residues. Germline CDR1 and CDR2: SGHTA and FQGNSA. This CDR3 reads CASSPYGGWNTEDLF. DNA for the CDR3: TGTGCCAGCAGCCCCTATGGGGGGTGGAACACTGAAGATTTATTT.

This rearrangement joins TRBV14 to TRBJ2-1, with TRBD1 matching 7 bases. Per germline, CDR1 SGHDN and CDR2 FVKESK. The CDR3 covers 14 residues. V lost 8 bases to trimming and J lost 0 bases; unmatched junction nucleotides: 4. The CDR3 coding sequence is TGTGCCAGCGACCCAGGGGGCTCCTACAATGAGCAGTTCTTC. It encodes CASDPGGSYNEQFF.